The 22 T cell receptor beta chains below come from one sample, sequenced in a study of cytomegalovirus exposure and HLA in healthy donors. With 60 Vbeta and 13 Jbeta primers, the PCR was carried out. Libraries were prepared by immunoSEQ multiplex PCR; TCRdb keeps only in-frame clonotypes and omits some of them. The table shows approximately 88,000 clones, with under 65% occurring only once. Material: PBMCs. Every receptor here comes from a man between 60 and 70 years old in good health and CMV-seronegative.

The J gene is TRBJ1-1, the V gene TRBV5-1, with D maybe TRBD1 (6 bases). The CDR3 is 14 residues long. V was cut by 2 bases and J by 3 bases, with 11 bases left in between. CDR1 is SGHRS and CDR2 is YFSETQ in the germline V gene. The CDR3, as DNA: TGCGCCAGCAGCTTATACCCAGGGGACACTGAAGCTTTCTTT. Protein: CASSLYPGDTEAFF.

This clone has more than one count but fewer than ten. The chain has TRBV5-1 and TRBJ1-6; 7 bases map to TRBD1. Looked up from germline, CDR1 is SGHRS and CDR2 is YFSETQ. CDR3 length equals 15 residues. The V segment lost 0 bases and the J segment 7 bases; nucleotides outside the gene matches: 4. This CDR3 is CASSLDGTANSPLHF. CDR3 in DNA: TGCGCCAGCAGCTTGGACGGGACAGCGAATTCACCCCTCCACTTT.

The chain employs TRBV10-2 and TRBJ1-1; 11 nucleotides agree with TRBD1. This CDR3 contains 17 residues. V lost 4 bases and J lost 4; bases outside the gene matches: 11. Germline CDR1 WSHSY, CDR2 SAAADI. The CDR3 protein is CASSGSTGTGGRTEAFF. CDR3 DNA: TGCGCCAGCAGTGGCTCTACTGGGACAGGGGGTCGCACTGAAGCTTTCTTT.

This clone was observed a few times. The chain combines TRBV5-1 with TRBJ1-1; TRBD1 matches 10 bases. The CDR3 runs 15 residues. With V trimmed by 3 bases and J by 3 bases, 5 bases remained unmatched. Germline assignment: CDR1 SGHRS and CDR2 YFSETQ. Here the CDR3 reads CASSWTGGSDTEAFF. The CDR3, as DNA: TGCGCCAGCAGCTGGACAGGGGGGTCTGACACTGAAGCTTTCTTT.

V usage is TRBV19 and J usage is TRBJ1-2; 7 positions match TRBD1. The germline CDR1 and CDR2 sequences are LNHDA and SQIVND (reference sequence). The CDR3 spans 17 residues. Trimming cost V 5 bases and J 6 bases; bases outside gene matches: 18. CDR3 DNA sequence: TGTGCCAGTAGTCCAACATGGACAGGACCCCTTAGTAATGGCTACACCTTC. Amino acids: CASSPTWTGPLSNGYTF.

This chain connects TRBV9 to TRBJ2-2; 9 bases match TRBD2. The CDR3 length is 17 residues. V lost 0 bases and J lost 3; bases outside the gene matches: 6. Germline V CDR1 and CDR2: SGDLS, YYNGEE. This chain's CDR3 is CASSVGMRGGYTGELFF. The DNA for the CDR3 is TGTGCCAGCAGCGTAGGAATGCGGGGGGGCTACACCGGGGAGCTGTTTTTT.

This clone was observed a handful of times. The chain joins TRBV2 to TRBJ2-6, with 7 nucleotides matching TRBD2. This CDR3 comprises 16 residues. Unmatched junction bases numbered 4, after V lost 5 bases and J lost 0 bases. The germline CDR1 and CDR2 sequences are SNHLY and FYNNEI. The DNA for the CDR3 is TGTGCCAGCAGTCCTACTAGCGTCTCTGGGGCCAACGTCCTGACTTTC. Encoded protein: CASSPTSVSGANVLTF.

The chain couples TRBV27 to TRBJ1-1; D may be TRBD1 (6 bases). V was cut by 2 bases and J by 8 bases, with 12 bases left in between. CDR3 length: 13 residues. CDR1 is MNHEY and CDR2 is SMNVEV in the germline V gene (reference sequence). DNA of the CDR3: TGTGCCAGCAGTTTAAGGGGGAGGGCCGAAGCTTTCTTT. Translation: CASSLRGRAEAFF.

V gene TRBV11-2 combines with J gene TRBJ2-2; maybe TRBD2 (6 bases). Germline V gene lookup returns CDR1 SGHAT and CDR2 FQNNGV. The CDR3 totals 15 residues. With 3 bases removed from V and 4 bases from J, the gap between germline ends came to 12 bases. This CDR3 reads CASSLNSGFTGELFF. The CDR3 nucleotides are TGTGCCAGCAGCTTGAATAGCGGATTCACCGGGGAGCTGTTTTTT.

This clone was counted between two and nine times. CDR3 sequence (DNA): TGTGCCAGCAGTTTATCGTCCTACGAGCAGTACTTC. This encodes CASSLSSYEQYF. The V call is TRBV28, the J call TRBJ2-7; no firm D call. Germline V CDR1 and CDR2: MDHEN, SYDVKM. V was shortened by 1 base and J by 1 base, with 2 bases between the two germline ends. The CDR3 is made up of 12 amino acids.

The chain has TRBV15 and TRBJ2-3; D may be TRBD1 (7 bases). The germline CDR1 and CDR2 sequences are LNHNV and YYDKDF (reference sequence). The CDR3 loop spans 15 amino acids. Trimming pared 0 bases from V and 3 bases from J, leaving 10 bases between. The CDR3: CATSRDPGGTDTQYF. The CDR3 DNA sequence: TGTGCCACCAGCAGAGATCCAGGGGGGACAGATACGCAGTATTTT. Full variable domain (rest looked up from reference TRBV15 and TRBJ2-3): DAMVIQNPRYQVTQFGKPVTLSCSQTLNHNVMYWYQQKSSQAPKLLFHYYDKDFNNEADTPDNFQSRRPNTSFCFLDIRSPGLGDTAMYLCATSRDPGGTDTQYFGPGTRLTVL.

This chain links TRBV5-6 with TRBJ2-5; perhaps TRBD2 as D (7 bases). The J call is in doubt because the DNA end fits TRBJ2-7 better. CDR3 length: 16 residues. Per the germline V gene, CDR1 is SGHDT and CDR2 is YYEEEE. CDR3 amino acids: CASSLVGGAVSYEQYF. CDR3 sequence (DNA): TGTGCCAGCAGCTTGGTGGGGGGGGCTGTATCCTACGAGCAGTACTTC.

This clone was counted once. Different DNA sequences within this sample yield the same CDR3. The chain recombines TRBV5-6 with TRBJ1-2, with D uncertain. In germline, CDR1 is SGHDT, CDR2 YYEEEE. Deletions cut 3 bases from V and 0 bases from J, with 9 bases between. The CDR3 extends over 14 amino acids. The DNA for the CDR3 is TGTGCCAGCAGCTCAGGACTGGCTAACTATGGCTACACCTTC. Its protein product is CASSSGLANYGYTF.

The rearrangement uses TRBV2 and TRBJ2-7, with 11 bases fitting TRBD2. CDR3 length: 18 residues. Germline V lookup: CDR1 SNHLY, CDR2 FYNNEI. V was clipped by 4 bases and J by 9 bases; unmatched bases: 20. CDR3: CASSGGAGLAETRWGQYF. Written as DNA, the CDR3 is TGTGCCAGCAGTGGGGGGGCGGGACTAGCGGAGACCCGGTGGGGGCAGTACTTC.

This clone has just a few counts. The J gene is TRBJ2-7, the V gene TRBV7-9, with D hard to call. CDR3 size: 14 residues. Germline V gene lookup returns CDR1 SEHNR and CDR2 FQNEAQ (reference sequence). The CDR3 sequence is CSFFKQKAAYEQYF. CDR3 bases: TGTTCTTTTTTCAAGCAGAAGGCGGCATACGAGCAGTACTTC.

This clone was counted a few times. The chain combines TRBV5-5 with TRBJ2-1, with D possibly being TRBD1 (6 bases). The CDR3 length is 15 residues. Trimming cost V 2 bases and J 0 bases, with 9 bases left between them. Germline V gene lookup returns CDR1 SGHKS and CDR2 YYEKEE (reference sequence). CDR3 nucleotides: TGTGCCAGCAGCTTAACAGGGACCTCCTACAATGAGCAGTTCTTC. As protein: CASSLTGTSYNEQFF.

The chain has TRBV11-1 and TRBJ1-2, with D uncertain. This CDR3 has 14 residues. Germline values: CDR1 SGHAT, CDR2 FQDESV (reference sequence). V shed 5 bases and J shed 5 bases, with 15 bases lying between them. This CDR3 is CASSPRNFVYGYTF. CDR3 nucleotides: TGTGCCAGCAGCCCGAGGAATTTCGTGTATGGCTACACCTTC.

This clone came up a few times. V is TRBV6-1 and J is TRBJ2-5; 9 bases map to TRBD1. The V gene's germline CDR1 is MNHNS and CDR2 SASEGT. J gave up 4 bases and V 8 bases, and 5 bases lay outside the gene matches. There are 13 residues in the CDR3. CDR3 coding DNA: TGTGCCAGCCAGAAGACAGGGGGAGAGACCCAGTACTTC. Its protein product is CASQKTGGETQYF.

Here the CDR3 DNA reads TGTGCCAGCAGTTATGCGGGGCTTGGAGTGGATTCACCCCTCCACTTT. Amino acid sequence: CASSYAGLGVDSPLHF. The chain employs TRBV6-5 and TRBJ1-6, with a weak D call TRBD1 (5 bases). The CDR3 totals 16 residues. Between the trimmed V and J ends, which lost 3 bases and 8 bases, there was a span of 17 bases. Germline V gene sequence: CDR1 MNHEY, CDR2 SVGAGI.

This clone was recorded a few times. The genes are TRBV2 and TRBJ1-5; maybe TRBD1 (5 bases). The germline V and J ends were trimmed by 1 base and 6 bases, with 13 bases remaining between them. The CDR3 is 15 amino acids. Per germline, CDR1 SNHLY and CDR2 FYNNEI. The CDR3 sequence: CASSEGRVMVQPQHF. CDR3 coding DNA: TGTGCCAGCAGTGAAGGCAGGGTTATGGTTCAGCCCCAGCATTTT. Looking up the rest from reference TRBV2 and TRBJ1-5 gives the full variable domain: EPEVTQTPSHQVTQMGQEVILRCVPISNHLYFYWYRQILGQKVEFLVSFYNNEISEKSEIFDDQFSVERPDGSNFTLKIRSTKLEDSAMYFCASSEGRVMVQPQHFGDGTRLSIL.

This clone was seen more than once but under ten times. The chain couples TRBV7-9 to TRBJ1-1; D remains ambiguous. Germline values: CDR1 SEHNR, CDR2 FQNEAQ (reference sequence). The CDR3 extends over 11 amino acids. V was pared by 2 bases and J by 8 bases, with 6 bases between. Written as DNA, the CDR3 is TGTGCCAGCAGCTTATTCAGGGAAGCTTTCTTT. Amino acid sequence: CASSLFREAFF.

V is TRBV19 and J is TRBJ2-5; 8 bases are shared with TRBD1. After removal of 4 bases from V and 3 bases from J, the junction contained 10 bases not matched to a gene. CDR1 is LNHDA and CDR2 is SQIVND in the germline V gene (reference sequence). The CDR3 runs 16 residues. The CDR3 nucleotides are TGTGCCAGTAGTAATTTAAGAGGGACAGGAGAAGAGACCCAGTACTTC. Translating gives CASSNLRGTGEETQYF.